This TCR beta chain was retrieved from a study of CD8 T cells in Susac syndrome. Study results and caveats: The study's TCR sequencing and HLA analysis covered a relatively small number of individuals, and the study acknowledged this.

From blood CD8+ and CD4+ T cells, TCR beta sequences were generated. Negative magnetic isolation gave CD8+ and CD4+ cells; FACS enriched CD8+ TEMRA. As to this clonotype: The antigen remains unidentified.

RNA was extracted with the RNeasy kit, and a quantity of roughly 0.5 to 1 ug was reverse transcribed using random hexamers. Across 54 Vbeta and 13 Jbeta, immunoSEQ multiplex PCR amplified TCR beta CDR3. TCRdb itself ran the immunoSEQ multiplex PCR reads through MiXCR, one entry per CDR3 protein. The table has 300,000 or so distinct CDR3 sequences, roughly nine tenths seen once. Sequenced sample: CD4+ T cells from PBMCs. The TCR originated in a human donor with multiple sclerosis.

The CDR3 DNA reads as TGTGCCAGCATGGGGATACCGACTAGCGGGAGCAACGAGCAGTACTTC. Translation: CASMGIPTSGSNEQYF. The chain couples TRBV6-2 or TRBV6-3 to TRBJ2-7; 12 bases match TRBD2. V was pared by 7 bases and J by 5 bases, with 12 bases of the junction left unmatched. Germline assignment: CDR1 MNHEY and CDR2 SVGEGT. This CDR3 is 16 amino acids long.